This entry concerns a single TCR beta chain. Its antigen is unknown. Germline assignment: CDR1 GTSNPN and CDR2 SVGIG (reference sequence). Trimming left V 3 bases short and J 6 bases short, with 9 bases between. CDR3 size: 12 residues. The record originates from a study of cytomegalovirus exposure and HLA in healthy donors. Study outcomes and limitations: Associated with cytomegalovirus, according to the listing, were around 160 TCR beta chains.

In the PCR, 60 Vbeta and 13 Jbeta primers were used. Assay used: immunoSEQ multiplex PCR; TCRdb lists only in-frame clones, some missing. The sample has approximately 170,000 clones, around 80% seen once. The gene calls are TRBV30 and TRBJ2-1; D perhaps matches TRBD2 (6 bases). The TCR originated in a woman aged 40 to 50 in good health and CMV-seropositive. The specimen was PBMCs. The CDR3 sequence is CAWRPSANEQFF. CDR3 coding DNA: TGTGCCTGGAGACCTAGCGCCAATGAGCAGTTCTTC.